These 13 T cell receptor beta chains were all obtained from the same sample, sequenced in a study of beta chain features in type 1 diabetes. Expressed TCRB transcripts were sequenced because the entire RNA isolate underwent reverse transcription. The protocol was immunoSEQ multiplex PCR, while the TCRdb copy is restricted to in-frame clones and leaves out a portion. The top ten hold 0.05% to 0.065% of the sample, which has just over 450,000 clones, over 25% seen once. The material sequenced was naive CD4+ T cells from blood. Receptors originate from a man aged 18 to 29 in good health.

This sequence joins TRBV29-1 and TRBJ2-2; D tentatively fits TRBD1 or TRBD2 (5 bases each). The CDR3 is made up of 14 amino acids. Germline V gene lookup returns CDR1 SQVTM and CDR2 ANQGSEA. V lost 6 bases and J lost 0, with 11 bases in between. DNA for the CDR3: TGCAGCGTGGAGGACAACGCGAACACCGGGGAGCTGTTTTTT. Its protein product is CSVEDNANTGELFF.

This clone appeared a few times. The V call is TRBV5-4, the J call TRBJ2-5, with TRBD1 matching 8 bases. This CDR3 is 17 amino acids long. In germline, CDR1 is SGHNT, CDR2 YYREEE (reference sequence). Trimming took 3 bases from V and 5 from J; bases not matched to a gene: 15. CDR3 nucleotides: TGTGCCAGCAGCTCCCCCCCAGGGGGCAGGGGTGAGGAGACCCAGTACTTC. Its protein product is CASSSPPGGRGEETQYF.

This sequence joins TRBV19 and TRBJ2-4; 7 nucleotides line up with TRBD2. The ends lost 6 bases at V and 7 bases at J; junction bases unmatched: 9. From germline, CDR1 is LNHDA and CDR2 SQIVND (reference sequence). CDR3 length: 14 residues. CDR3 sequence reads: CASRPWGGGNIQYF. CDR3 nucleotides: TGTGCCAGTAGGCCCTGGGGCGGGGGTAACATTCAGTACTTC.

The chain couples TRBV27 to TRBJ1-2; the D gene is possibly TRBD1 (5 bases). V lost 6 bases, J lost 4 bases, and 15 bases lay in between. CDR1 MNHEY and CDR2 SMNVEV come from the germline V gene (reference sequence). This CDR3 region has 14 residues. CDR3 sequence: CASSLRDRGYGYTF. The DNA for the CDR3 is TGTGCCAGCAGCCTACGGGACCGGGGCTATGGCTACACCTTC.

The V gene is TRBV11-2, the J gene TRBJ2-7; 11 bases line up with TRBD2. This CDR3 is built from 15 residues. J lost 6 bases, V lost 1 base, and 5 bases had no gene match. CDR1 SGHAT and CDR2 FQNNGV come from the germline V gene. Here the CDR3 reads CASSLVAGGRREQYF. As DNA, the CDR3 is TGTGCCAGCAGCTTAGTAGCGGGAGGGAGGCGCGAGCAGTACTTC.

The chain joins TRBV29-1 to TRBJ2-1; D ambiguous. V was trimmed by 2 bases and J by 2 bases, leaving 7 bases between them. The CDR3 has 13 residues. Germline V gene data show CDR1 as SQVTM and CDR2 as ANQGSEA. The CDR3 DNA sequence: TGCAGCGTTGAAAAGTTGGCCTACAATGAGCAGTTCTTC. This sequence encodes CSVEKLAYNEQFF.

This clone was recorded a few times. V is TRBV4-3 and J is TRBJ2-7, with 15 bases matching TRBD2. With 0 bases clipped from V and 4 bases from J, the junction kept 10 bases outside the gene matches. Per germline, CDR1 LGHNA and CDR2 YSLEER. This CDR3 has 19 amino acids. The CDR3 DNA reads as TGCGCCAGCAGCCAAGAGTGGGTCCGAGGACTAGCGGGAGGGTACGAGCAGTACTTC. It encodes CASSQEWVRGLAGGYEQYF.

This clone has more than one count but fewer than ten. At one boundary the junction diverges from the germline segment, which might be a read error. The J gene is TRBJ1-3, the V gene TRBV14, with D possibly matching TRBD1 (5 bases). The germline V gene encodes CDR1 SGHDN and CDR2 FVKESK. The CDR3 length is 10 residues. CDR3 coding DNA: TGTGCCAGCAGCATGACAGTACGGGGTTTT. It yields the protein CASSMTVRGF.

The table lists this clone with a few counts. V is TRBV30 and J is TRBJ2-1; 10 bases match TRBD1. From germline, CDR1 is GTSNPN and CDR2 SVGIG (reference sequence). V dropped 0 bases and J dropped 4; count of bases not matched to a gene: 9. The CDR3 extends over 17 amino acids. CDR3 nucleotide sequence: TGTGCCTGGAGTGTACACCAGACAGGGGGCCTTTACAATGAGCAGTTCTTC. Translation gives CAWSVHQTGGLYNEQFF.

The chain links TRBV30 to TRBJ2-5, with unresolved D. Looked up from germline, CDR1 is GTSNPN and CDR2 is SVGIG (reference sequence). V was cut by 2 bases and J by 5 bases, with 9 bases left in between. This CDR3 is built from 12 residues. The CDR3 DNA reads TGTGCCTGGAGTCATAGTGGCGAGACCCAGTACTTC. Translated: CAWSHSGETQYF.

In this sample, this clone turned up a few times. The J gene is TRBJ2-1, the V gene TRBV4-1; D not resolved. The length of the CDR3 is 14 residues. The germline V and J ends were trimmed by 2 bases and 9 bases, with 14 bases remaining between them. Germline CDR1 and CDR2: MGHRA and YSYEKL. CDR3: CASSQLGLTGEQFF. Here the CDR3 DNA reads TGCGCCAGCAGCCAACTCGGCCTTACTGGTGAGCAGTTCTTC.

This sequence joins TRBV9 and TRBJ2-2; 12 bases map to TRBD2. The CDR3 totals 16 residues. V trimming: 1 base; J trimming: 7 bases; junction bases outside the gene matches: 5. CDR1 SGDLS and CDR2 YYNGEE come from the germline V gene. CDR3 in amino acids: CASSVSVTSGGGELFF. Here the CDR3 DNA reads TGTGCCAGCAGCGTATCGGTGACTAGCGGGGGCGGGGAGCTGTTTTTT.

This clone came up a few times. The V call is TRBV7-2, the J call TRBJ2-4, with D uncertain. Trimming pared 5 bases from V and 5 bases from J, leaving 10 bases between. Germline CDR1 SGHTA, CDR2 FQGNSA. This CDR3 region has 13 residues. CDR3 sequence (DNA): TGTGCCAGCAGCCCGACCGGACAAAACATTCAGTACTTC. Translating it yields CASSPTGQNIQYF.